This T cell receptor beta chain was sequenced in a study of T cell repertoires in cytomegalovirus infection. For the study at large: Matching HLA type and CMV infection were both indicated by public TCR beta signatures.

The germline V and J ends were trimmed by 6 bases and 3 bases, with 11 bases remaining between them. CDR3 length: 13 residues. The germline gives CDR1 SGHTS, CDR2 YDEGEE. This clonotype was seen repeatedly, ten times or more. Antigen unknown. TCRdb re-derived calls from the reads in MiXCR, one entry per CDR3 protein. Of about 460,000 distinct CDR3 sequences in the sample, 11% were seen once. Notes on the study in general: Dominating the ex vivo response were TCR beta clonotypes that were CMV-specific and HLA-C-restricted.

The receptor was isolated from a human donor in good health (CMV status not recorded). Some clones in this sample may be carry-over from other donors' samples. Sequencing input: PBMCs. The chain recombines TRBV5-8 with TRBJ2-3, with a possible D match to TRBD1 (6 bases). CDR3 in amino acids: CASNSGQTDTQYF. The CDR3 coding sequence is TGTGCCAGCAACTCGGGACAAACAGATACGCAGTATTTT. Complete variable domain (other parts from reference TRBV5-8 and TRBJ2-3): EAGVTQSPTHLIKTRGQQATLRCSPISGHTSVYWYQQALGLGLQFLLWYDEGEERNRGNFPPRFSGRQFPNYSSELNVNALELEDSALYLCASNSGQTDTQYFGPGTRLTVL.